A selection of T cell receptor beta chains follows, all from one sample in a study of blood T cell repertoires in COVID-19. The repertoire was sequenced with immunoSEQ multiplex PCR; TCRdb's copy has only in-frame clones and lacks some. The sample has approximately 500,000 clones; 85% to 90% are singletons. Specimen: peripheral blood. These receptors came from a woman aged 50 to 65 with COVID-19, enrolled during active disease. Both conserved end residues are part of each CDR3. The order of the fields is D gene, clone size, J gene, V gene, CDR3 DNA, CDR3 protein. The D gene is left open where the match is weak. Clone size is shown for a subset of rows, as once, few, many or a class of expanded clone.

TRBD1	NA	TRBJ2-5	TRBV7-9	TGTGCCAGCAGCTTAGCGCTCAGGGGGCAAGAGACCCAGTACTTC	CASSLALRGQETQYF
NA	once	TRBJ1-2	TRBV30	TGTGCCTGGAGTGTTTCGGGGTACGGCTACACCTTC	CAWSVSGYGYTF
NA	NA	TRBJ2-5	TRBV13	TGTGCCAGCAGCTTAGTGCTCGGCCAAGAGACCCAGTACTTC	CASSLVLGQETQYF
NA	NA	TRBJ2-1	TRBV6-1	TGTGCCAGCAGTGAACTCGACATACCATACAATGAGCAGTTCTTC	CASSELDIPYNEQFF
NA	NA	TRBJ2-3	TRBV5-4	TGTGCCAGCAGCTTGGACCCCCAGAGCGCAGATACGCAGTATTTT	CASSLDPQSADTQYF
TRBD1	NA	TRBJ2-7	TRBV6-6	TGTGCCAGCAGTCCCACTCCGGGACAGGGAACTTACGAGCAGTACTTC	CASSPTPGQGTYEQYF
TRBD1	NA	TRBJ2-7	TRBV19	TGTGCCAGTAGTATAGAGGACAGGAGCTACGAGCAGTACTTC	CASSIEDRSYEQYF
NA	once	TRBJ1-6	TRBV21-1	TGTGCCAGCAGCCCCCGGGACAGGGGAAAGTCACCCCTCCACTTT	CASSPRDRGKSPLHF
TRBD1	once	TRBJ1-4	TRBV5-4	TGTGCCAGCAGCCAGGACAGGGGGCGTGAAAAACTGTTTTTT	CASSQDRGREKLFF
NA	NA	TRBJ1-1	TRBV5-1	TGCGCCAGCAGCCCTACAGGGAACACTGAAGCTTTCTTT	CASSPTGNTEAFF
NA	NA	TRBJ1-3	TRBV4-2	TGTGCCAGCAGCCAAGATAACAGCCTCTCTGGAAACACCATATATTTT	CASSQDNSLSGNTIYF
TRBD1	NA	TRBJ1-6	TRBV7-9	TGTGCCAGCAGCGCACGGGGGACAGGGGATTCACCCCTCCACTTT	CASSARGTGDSPLHF
TRBD2	NA	TRBJ2-7	TRBV10-3	TGTGCCATCACGGGGGGGAACGAGCAGTACTTC	CAITGGNEQYF
NA	NA	TRBJ2-5	TRBV5-1	TGCGCCAGCAGTGTCGTCTTCGAGACCCAGTACTTC	CASSVVFETQYF
TRBD1	NA	TRBJ1-2	TRBV5-4	TGTGCCAGCAGCTTGGTGTCAGGGGGCGGAAACTATGGCTACACCTTC	CASSLVSGGGNYGYTF
NA	NA	TRBJ1-1	TRBV12-3/TRBV12-4	TGTGCCAGCGGCGTAGTTCGGGGAAGCCCGGCTTTCTTT	CASGVVRGSPAFF
NA	NA	TRBJ1-5	TRBV7-9	TGTGCCAGCAGTTTAGGATGGGAGGGACAGCCCCAGCATTTT	CASSLGWEGQPQHF
NA	NA	TRBJ1-6	TRBV18	TGTGCCAGCTCACCTCACCCCCAGCGGCTACATAATTCACCCCTCCACTTT	CASSPHPQRLHNSPLHF
TRBD2	NA	TRBJ2-4	TRBV3-1/TRBV3-2	TGTGCCAGCAGCCAAGGTATCGGCGGGGGACTAGCCAAAAACATTCAGTACTTC	CASSQGIGGGLAKNIQYF
TRBD1	NA	TRBJ1-4	TRBV5-1	TGCGCCAGCAATTTGGGACAGGAGAATGAAAAACTGTTTTTT	CASNLGQENEKLFF
NA	NA	TRBJ1-2	TRBV2	TGTGCCAGCAGTGAAGCTAGGAGGGACGGCTACACCTTC	CASSEARRDGYTF
NA	NA	TRBJ1-1	TRBV19	TGTGCCAGTATGGGGCTTTGGGGGGTTAGCACTGAAGCTTTCTTT	CASMGLWGVSTEAFF
TRBD2	NA	TRBJ2-3	TRBV5-1	TGCGCCAGCACTACTAGCGGCTTAACAGATACGCAGTATTTT	CASTTSGLTDTQYF
NA	NA	TRBJ2-7	TRBV12-3/TRBV12-4	TGTGCCAGCACTTTCAGGTCAAGGGGGGAGCAGTACTTC	CASTFRSRGEQYF
NA	NA	TRBJ1-1	TRBV10-3	TGTGCCATCACTGAGACCGGGAACACTGAAGCTTTCTTT	CAITETGNTEAFF
TRBD1	NA	TRBJ1-2	TRBV3-1/TRBV3-2	TGTGCCAGCAGCCAAGGGACAGGGGCCATCTATGGCTACACCTTC	CASSQGTGAIYGYTF
TRBD2	NA	TRBJ2-3	TRBV27	TGTGCCAGCAGTCTAGCGGGGGGGGGCACAGATACGCAGTATTTT	CASSLAGGGTDTQYF
NA	NA	TRBJ2-2	TRBV2	TGTGCCAGTTACCAGGGGTATGGCGGGGAGCTGTTTTTT	CASYQGYGGELFF
NA	NA	TRBJ2-3	TRBV11-2	TGTGCCAGCAGCCACGGGGGTAGGAGCACAGATACGCAGTATTTT	CASSHGGRSTDTQYF
TRBD1	NA	TRBJ2-1	TRBV5-1	TGCGCCAGCAGCTTGAGCAGGGGGCAAAGGAATGAGCAGTTCTTC	CASSLSRGQRNEQFF
NA	NA	TRBJ2-1	TRBV6-5	TGTGCCAGCAGTTATGGACTTAACAATGAGCAGTTCTTC	CASSYGLNNEQFF
NA	NA	TRBJ1-3	TRBV3-1/TRBV3-2	TGTGCCAGCAGCAGCGTGCGGGCCTCTGGAAACACCATATATTTT	CASSSVRASGNTIYF
NA	NA	TRBJ1-3	TRBV19	TGTGCCAGCCAATTGACAGGACATACTGGAAACACCATATATTTT	CASQLTGHTGNTIYF
TRBD1	NA	TRBJ2-7	TRBV3-1/TRBV3-2	TGTGCCAGCAGCCTCGGGACAGGGAGTGAGGGGCAGTACTTC	CASSLGTGSEGQYF
NA	NA	TRBJ2-5	TRBV27	TGTGCCAGCAGTAATAGGGGAGAGACCCAGTACTTC	CASSNRGETQYF
TRBD2	NA	TRBJ2-1	TRBV9	TGTGCCAGCAGCGGCGAACTAGCGGGGGGACTCAGCGAGCAGTTCTTC	CASSGELAGGLSEQFF
NA	NA	TRBJ1-6	TRBV27	TGTGCCAGCAGTTTACAGACCCGGGGGGACAATTCACCCCTCCACTTT	CASSLQTRGDNSPLHF
NA	NA	TRBJ2-7	TRBV28	TGTGCCAGCAGTTTATATCTGGGGGGTAGCTACGAGCAGTACTTC	CASSLYLGGSYEQYF
NA	NA	TRBJ1-1	TRBV29-1	TGCAGCGTTGAACGGCGGCTTGGATACACTGAAGCTTTCTTT	CSVERRLGYTEAFF
NA	NA	TRBJ1-1	TRBV29-1	TGCAGCGTTGCCCGGGTCTCCGGTCCTGAAGCTTTCTTT	CSVARVSGPEAFF
NA	NA	TRBJ1-1	TRBV11-2	TGTGCCAGCAGCTTAGTAGAGGTTGAAGCTTTCTTT	CASSLVEVEAFF
TRBD1	few	TRBJ1-1	TRBV3-1/TRBV3-2	TGTGCCAGCAGCTCGACAGGGGACACTGAAGCTTTCTTT	CASSSTGDTEAFF